A single sample gave rise to the 23 T cell receptor beta chains below, sequenced in a study of low-dose radiotherapy and immunotherapy resistance in tumors. Alpha and beta chains were covered, as first-strand cDNA relied on TRAV- and TRBV-specific primers. TCRs were put through roughly 20 PCR cycles of amplification with Phusion. A constant-region primer and the V-primer adapter served as the primer pair. MiXCR, applied by TCRdb to the reads, yields one record per CDR3 protein. Found here are approximately 91,000 distinct CDR3 sequences, 20% of them singletons; the top ten hold around 13%. Noted time point: after trial treatment. As for treatment: LDRT plus nivolumab, ipilimumab, low-dose cyclophosphamide and aspirin (RACIN trial). This material consisted of PBMCs, taken after low-dose radiotherapy plus immunotherapy. These receptors all come from a female donor with ovarian cancer.

Many counts were recorded for this clonotype. The chain links TRBV12-3 or TRBV12-4 to TRBJ1-2; 7 nucleotides align to TRBD1. CDR3 size: 15 residues. V was pared by 6 bases and J by 6 bases, with 13 bases of the junction left unmatched. The CDR3 coding sequence is TGTGCCAGCAGCCCCGAGACAGGGAAAGATGATGGCTACACCTTC. This gives the protein CASSPETGKDDGYTF.

This clonotype was detected only a few times. A read error may explain this, as a much larger clone is one base away. The conserved final phenylalanine or tryptophan is absent from the CDR3, which likely points to a read error. The chain carries TRBV6-2 or TRBV6-3 and TRBJ1-1, with D possibly TRBD1 on 6 matching bases. The germline V gene encodes CDR1 MNHEY and CDR2 SVGEGT. CDR3 length equals 15 residues. V was clipped by 0 bases and J by 7 bases, with 15 bases between them. For the CDR3, the DNA is TGTGCCAGCAGTTACTCGGGGGGGCGATTTGGTGAAGCTTTCATT. It is translated as CASSYSGGRFGEAFI.

At least ten counts were recorded for this clonotype. The chain carries TRBV2 and TRBJ1-1, with 11 bases fitting TRBD1. V lost 8 bases to trimming and J lost 7 bases; unmatched junction nucleotides: 12. CDR3 length: 15 residues. Germline V gene lookup returns CDR1 SNHLY and CDR2 FYNNEI. The CDR3 loop is CASGRKPGQGGEAFF. Written as DNA, the CDR3 is TGTGCCAGCGGACGCAAACCGGGACAGGGGGGTGAAGCTTTCTTT.

The V call is TRBV28, the J call TRBJ1-2; D call uncertain. V gave up 2 bases and J gave up 3 bases, with 4 bases separating them. The CDR3 loop spans 12 amino acids. Germline CDR1 and CDR2: MDHEN and SYDVKM. The CDR3 DNA reads as TGTGCCAGCAGTTTAACCTACTATGGCTACACCTTC. Translation gives CASSLTYYGYTF.

This clonotype has a handful of counts. The DNA is left out, because the CDR3 cannot be placed on it with certainty; the CDR3 is given as TCRdb lists it. This rearrangement joins TRBV9 to TRBJ1-4; TRBD1, the D gene given by the table, was not confirmed from the DNA. Germline CDR1 and CDR2: SGDLS and YYNGEE. The CDR3 has 16 amino acids, counting both end residues. CDR3 residues: CASSVDGAGDEKLFFF.

This clonotype was picked up many times. The chain employs TRBV7-8 and TRBJ1-3, with 9 nucleotides matching TRBD1. The J segment lost 4 bases and the V segment lost 5 bases, leaving 9 bases of the junction unmatched. The CDR3 is 16 residues long. The germline CDR1 and CDR2 sequences are SGHVS and FQNEAQ. The CDR3 spells CASSPTGGYPGNTIYF. DNA of the CDR3: TGTGCCAGCAGCCCCACAGGGGGCTATCCCGGAAACACCATATATTTT.

The table lists this clonotype with many counts. V usage is TRBV4-2 and J usage is TRBJ1-2; D is ambiguous. This CDR3 is built from 13 residues. V shed 0 bases and J shed 5 bases, with 7 bases lying between them. Looked up from germline, CDR1 is LGHNA and CDR2 is YNFKEQ. CDR3 sequence (DNA): TGTGCCAGCAGCCAAGAAACGGGGTATGGCTACACCTTC. Translation: CASSQETGYGYTF.

The sample holds many counts of this clonotype. The rearrangement links TRBV19 to TRBJ1-5; 9 nucleotides line up with TRBD1. This CDR3 spans 14 amino acids. Unmatched junction bases numbered 5, after V lost 6 bases and J lost 5 bases. CDR1 is LNHDA and CDR2 is SQIVND in the germline V gene (reference sequence). In nucleotides, the CDR3 is TGTGCCAGTAGCCGGACAGGGGTGGATCAGCCCCAGCATTTT. Protein: CASSRTGVDQPQHF.

This clonotype was observed a handful of times. The chain links TRBV12-5 to TRBJ2-1; D is unclear. With 6 bases removed from V and 6 bases from J, the gap between germline ends came to 12 bases. This CDR3 has 13 amino acids. Germline CDR1 reads LGHNT; CDR2 reads FRNRAP. The CDR3 sequence is CASGLAPLNEQFF. The CDR3 DNA is TGTGCTAGTGGCCTGGCCCCCCTCAATGAGCAGTTCTTC.

This clonotype has a handful of counts. This chain connects TRBV18 to TRBJ1-6, with TRBD1 matching 7 bases. The CDR3 contains 14 residues. The V gene's germline CDR1 is KGHSH and CDR2 LQKENI. Trimming at V came to 2 bases and at J to 9 bases, leaving 4 bases not matched to a gene. For the CDR3, the DNA is TGTGCCAGCTCACCAGCCAGGGGGGCTTCACCCCTCCACTTT. Encoded protein: CASSPARGASPLHF.

This clonotype was counted at least ten times. CDR3 coding DNA: TGTGCCAGCGGACAGGGGGCTTCTGAAGCTTTCTTT. As protein: CASGQGASEAFF. The rearrangement joins TRBV2 to TRBJ1-1; 11 bases fit TRBD1. Germline trimming cut 8 bases from V and 6 bases from J; bases unmatched to any gene: 2. CDR3 size: 12 residues. The germline V gene encodes CDR1 SNHLY and CDR2 FYNNEI.

This clonotype was seen a handful of times. This is likely an artifact of a read error, given a far larger clone one base away. The rearrangement links TRBV6-1 to TRBJ1-3, with D uncertain. The CDR3 contains 11 residues. Germline CDR1 reads MNHNS; CDR2 reads SASEGT. The CDR3 DNA sequence: TGTGTCAGCAGTACTGGAAACACCATATATTTT. Residues: CVSSTGNTIYF.

The chain joins TRBV4-1 to TRBJ2-7, with a tentative D call TRBD2 (6 bases). Germline V gene data show CDR1 as MGHRA and CDR2 as YSYEKL. The V gene lost 3 bases and the J gene lost 5 bases, with 14 bases spanning the gap. There are 14 residues in the CDR3. CDR3 residues: CASSQTGTLNEQYF. The CDR3 DNA follows: TGCGCCAGCAGCCAGACCGGGACTCTGAACGAGCAGTACTTC.

This clonotype was detected many times. The rearrangement uses TRBV20-1 and TRBJ2-7; 8 bases line up with TRBD1. The CDR3 covers 15 residues. V dropped 1 base and J dropped 6; count of bases not matched to a gene: 11. Per germline, CDR1 DFQATT and CDR2 SNEGSKA (reference sequence). CDR3 coding DNA: TGCAGTGCTAGAGTAAGGACAGGGTATGTCGGCGAGCAGTACTTC. Protein sequence: CSARVRTGYVGEQYF.

The chain uses TRBV6-8 and TRBJ1-3; no clear D gene. There are 17 residues in the CDR3. Germline assignment: CDR1 MNHGY and CDR2 SAAAGT. V dropped 2 bases and J dropped 0 bases, with 14 bases sitting between them. CDR3 in amino acids: CASSYLNRLSSGNTIYF. CDR3 sequence (DNA): TGTGCCAGCAGTTACCTCAATCGACTGAGCTCTGGAAACACCATATATTTT.

Details on this clonotype: A far larger clone is a single base away, which makes a read error likely. V usage is TRBV7-9 and J usage is TRBJ2-1; 14 bases agree with TRBD2. This CDR3 is built from 18 residues. From germline, CDR1 is SEHNR and CDR2 FQNEAQ (reference sequence). V lost 5 bases to trimming and J lost 10 bases; unmatched junction nucleotides: 16. CDR3 DNA sequence: TGTGCCAGCAGCCCGGGACTAGCGGGAGAGGGGAGCTCCTACGAGCAGTTCTTC. Encoded protein: CASSPGLAGEGSSYEQFF.

In its sample, this clonotype was seen many times. CDR3 loop: CASSFRAGVNTGELFF. In DNA, the CDR3 is TGTGCCAGCAGCTTTCGAGCGGGGGTAAACACCGGGGAGCTGTTTTTT. This sequence joins TRBV11-3 and TRBJ2-2; TRBD2 agrees at 8 bases. The CDR3 has 16 residues. The ends lost 3 bases at V and 2 bases at J; junction bases unmatched: 5. Germline V gene lookup returns CDR1 SGHNT and CDR2 YENEEA.

There are many counts of this clonotype. This chain joins TRBV4-1 and TRBJ2-5; 8 nucleotides match TRBD2. CDR1 MGHRA and CDR2 YSYEKL come from the germline V gene. CDR3 length: 15 amino acids. With 3 bases clipped from V and 2 bases from J, the junction kept 5 bases outside the gene matches. CDR3 loop: CASSQGTSGQETQYF. The CDR3 region has the DNA TGCGCCAGCAGCCAGGGAACTAGCGGTCAAGAGACCCAGTACTTC.

This clonotype was seen ten or more times. The rearrangement links TRBV19 to TRBJ1-5; D is unresolved. The germline CDR1 and CDR2 sequences are LNHDA and SQIVND (reference sequence). V was trimmed by 3 bases and J by 0 bases, leaving 12 bases between them. CDR3 length: 16 amino acids. CDR3 in DNA: TGTGCCAGTAGTATCCGGTCGGGCAATAGCAATCAGCCCCAGCATTTT. Its protein is CASSIRSGNSNQPQHF. Full variable domain (outside the CDR3, taken from reference TRBV19 and TRBJ1-5): DGGITQSPKYLFRKEGQNVTLSCEQNLNHDAMYWYRQDPGQGLRLIYYSQIVNDFQKGDIAEGYSVSREKKESFPLTVTSAQKNPTAFYLCASSIRSGNSNQPQHFGDGTRLSIL.

This clonotype has at least ten counts. This chain uses TRBV11-3 with TRBJ1-4; tentative D call: TRBD1 (5 bases). V shed 3 bases and J shed 8 bases, with 10 bases lying between them. This CDR3 comprises 13 residues. CDR1 and CDR2 from the germline V gene are SGHNT and YENEEA. The CDR3: CASSFREREKLFF. The CDR3 nucleotides are TGTGCCAGCAGCTTCAGGGAGAGAGAAAAACTGTTTTTT.

The chain combines TRBV5-2 with TRBJ2-6; the tabulated D call, TRBD1, remains unverified against the DNA. TRBV5-2 represents a pseudogene. The CDR3 is 18 residues long. CDR3 sequence: CASSFGGGPYSGANVLTF. CDR3 coding DNA: TGTGCCAGCAGCTTTGGGGGGGGACCATACTCTGGGGCCAACGTCCTGACTTTC.

This clonotype was seen at least ten times. The chain combines TRBV6-2 or TRBV6-3 with TRBJ2-7, with D possibly being TRBD1 or TRBD2 (5 bases each). The CDR3 length is 19 residues. Trimming removed 0 bases from V and 5 bases from J, with 26 bases in between. The germline V gene encodes CDR1 MNHEY and CDR2 SVGEGT. This chain's CDR3 is CASSYSTPGTFEGRDEQYF. The CDR3 DNA is TGTGCCAGCAGTTACTCCACGCCCGGGACCTTCGAGGGGAGAGACGAGCAGTACTTC.

This clonotype was detected many times. This rearrangement joins TRBV12-3 or TRBV12-4 to TRBJ2-7; 7 nucleotides line up with TRBD1. The CDR3 has 14 amino acids. V gave up 7 bases and J gave up 8 bases; unmatched junction bases: 14. DNA for the CDR3: TGTGCCAGCACTCCTCCGGGACGGGACAGACAGCAGTACTTC. As protein: CASTPPGRDRQQYF.